This T cell receptor (beta chain) was observed in a study of memory CD4+ T cells and cytomegalovirus serostatus (dated by TCRdb to 2018 to 2020). Describing the broader study: The cohort included around 33 healthy adults from Belgium, of whom 9 were CMV seropositive and some 24 were CMV seronegative. CD4+ memory TCRbeta repertoires of a Belgian cohort with known cytomegalovirus serostatus were sequenced in order to replicate a published TCR-based CMV serostatus classifier. Beyond this particular receptor, the publication reports: Only CD4+CD45RO+ memory cells were sequenced, in contrast to the original study, in which naive and memory CD4+ and CD8+ populations were covered. Results were interpreted as suggesting that the CMV-associated TCR signature is largely present in the CD4+ memory repertoire. On the Belgian cohort, the classifier based on the original framework reached a median bootstrapped AUC of 0.95, with a 95% CI of 0.76-1.00. Among the 164 previously reported CMV-associated TCRbeta sequences, approximately 70 showed up in the CD4+ memory repertoires, with each one found in between one and five individuals. For CMV serostatus prediction, a median bootstrapped AUC of 0.95 was reached with the original framework, and a median bootstrapped AUC of around 0.9 was reached with a US-trained random forest.

A FACSAria II was used to sort memory CD4+ T cells, defined as single viable CD3+CD4+CD8-CD45RO+ cells. CMV serostatus was determined with a Roche Elecsys assay detecting serum IgG against CMV pp150, pp28, p38 and p52. Following thawing, total CD4+ T cells were enriched through positive selection using CD4 magnetic microbeads. The samples came from a different study that was designed specifically to examine the CD4+ T cell memory repertoire. Peripheral blood mononuclear cells were isolated and cryopreserved according to standard operating procedures, and serum was kept at -80 degrees C. The staining used CD3-PerCP (BW264/56), CD4-APC (RPA-T4), CD45RO-PE (UCHT1) and CD8-Pacific Orange (3B5) antibodies, and Sytox blue was used to exclude non-viable cells. The germline ends are 11 bases apart after V is trimmed by 2 bases and J by 4 bases. Measured from the cysteine to the phenylalanine, the CDR3 is 13 residues long. The CDR3 DNA has 39 bases and is translated from base 1. CDR1 and CDR2, per the germline V gene (reference sequence), are GTSNPN and SVGIG.

Concerning this clone: The clone's antigen remains unknown. Qualities for individual bases were not recorded, and no much larger clone is one base off.

Genomic DNA was extracted from sorted cells with the Quick-DNA Microprep Kit. Amplification of TCRbeta DNA was done with the immunoSEQ hsTCRbeta kit, following the protocol from the manufacturer. TCRbeta libraries were sequenced on an Illumina MiSeq instrument. Regarding the original processing steps: Following removal of out-of-frame sequences, 2 million to 2.5 million distinct TCRbeta sequences were retained, with an average of roughly 70,000 per individual. Each individual was scored using the number of 150 to 200 previously reported CMV-associated TCRbeta sequences that the individual carried and the total number of productive distinct TCRbeta sequences. A beta-binomial model was reimplemented in Python, and scikit-learn random forests with default parameters were trained on US cohort data. On the Belgian cohort, classifier performance was reported as the median AUC, along with percentile confidence intervals, across 10,000 bootstrap iterations. The table comes from immuneACCESS by way of TCRdb, which keeps in-frame sequences with V and J called. Part of the clones is missing from these tables; in studies checked, under half for an unresolved V gene and the rest for unknown reasons. The DNA was the basis for D and trimming; V, J and clone size are from that table. The sample records about 39,000 clones, about 73% of which are singletons. The top ten constitute roughly 0.8% of the sample.

The sequenced sample was memory CD4+ T cells from blood. The TCR originated in an adult in good health and CMV-seronegative. The rearrangement joined TRBV30 to TRBJ1-1; the D gene lacks a confident call. The DNA sequence is as follows: TGTGCCTGGAGTAATTACGGGATCACTGAAGCTTTCTTT. Translated, it reads CAWSNYGITEAFF.